This passage covers 5 T cell receptor beta chains from one sample sequenced in a study of graft-versus-host responses after intestinal transplantation. No antigen has been assigned to these receptors. Produced via immunoSEQ multiplex PCR; TCRdb's table is partial and in-frame only. The sample has more than 95,000 clones; 87% are singletons. Sample: unstimulated CD4+ T cells sorted from spleen or lymph node cells, taken before intestinal transplant. The receptors were gathered from a human donor who received an intestinal transplant.

This chain links TRBV5-1 with TRBJ2-1; 10 bases agree with TRBD1. Germline loops: CDR1 SGHRS, CDR2 YFSETQ. V shed 4 bases, J shed 1 base, and the junction held 8 bases outside the gene matches. The CDR3 extends over 17 amino acids. The CDR3 here is CASSPTGGVSSYNEQFF. In DNA form, the CDR3 reads TGCGCCAGCAGCCCGACAGGGGGCGTATCATCCTACAATGAGCAGTTCTTC.

The V and J genes are TRBV5-1 and TRBJ2-2; D unclear. CDR3 length equals 15 residues. Trimming cost V 0 bases and J 1 base, with 7 bases left between them. Looked up from germline, CDR1 is SGHRS and CDR2 is YFSETQ. The CDR3 protein is CASSLAGLNTGELFF. The CDR3 DNA reads as TGCGCCAGCAGCTTGGCGGGCCTGAACACCGGGGAGCTGTTTTTT.

V is TRBV27 and J is TRBJ2-1; 9 bases line up with TRBD2. The CDR3 extends over 17 amino acids. V was pared by 2 bases and J by 0 bases, with 5 bases of the junction left unmatched. CDR1 is MNHEY and CDR2 is SMNVEV in the germline V gene (reference sequence). The CDR3 DNA is TGTGCCAGCAGTTTAAGGTGGCGGGGGGGCTCCTACAATGAGCAGTTCTTC. The encoded protein is CASSLRWRGGSYNEQFF.

For the CDR3, the DNA is TGTGCCAGCAGCCGAAGACAGGGTGGCTACGAGCAGTACTTC. Translation gives CASSRRQGGYEQYF. The rearrangement links TRBV11-2 to TRBJ2-7; 7 bases are shared with TRBD1. Trimming cost V 5 bases and J 3 bases; bases outside gene matches: 7. Germline CDR1 SGHAT, CDR2 FQNNGV. This CDR3 contains 14 residues.

The chain has TRBV7-6 and TRBJ2-7, with 11 bases identical to TRBD2. The CDR3 runs 15 residues. V was clipped by 4 bases and J by 3 bases; unmatched bases: 5. Germline CDR1 reads SGHVS; CDR2 reads FNYEAQ. This CDR3 reads CASSSQLAGDYEQYF. As DNA, the CDR3 is TGTGCCAGCAGCTCACAACTAGCGGGGGACTACGAGCAGTACTTC.